Following are 32 T cell receptor beta chains from one sample sequenced in a study of blood T cells in healthy people across ages. PCR was performed a second time for 7 to 11 cycles using a sample-barcoded 5' primer and a J-beta primer mix. TCRdb processed the 5' RACE reads anew with MiXCR; each CDR3 protein has one entry. The sample comprises some 900,000 distinct CDR3 sequences, around 46% of which are singletons, and roughly 12% rests with the top ten. The specimen was blood. These receptors came from a man aged 25 to 40 in good health.

The V call is TRBV2, the J call TRBJ2-5; D possibly corresponds to TRBD1 (5 bases). This CDR3 contains 14 residues. V was cut by 6 bases and J by 3 bases, with 14 bases left in between. Germline CDR1 reads SNHLY; CDR2 reads FYNNEI. Written as DNA, the CDR3 is TGTGCCAGCAGAGGGGTCGTTTTAAAAGAGACCCAGTACTTC. Its translation is CASRGVVLKETQYF.

This clonotype was counted between two and nine times. The chain recombines TRBV27 with TRBJ1-5; no clear D. V lost 5 bases to trimming and J lost 4 bases, with 6 bases between them. Germline CDR1 reads MNHEY; CDR2 reads SMNVEV (reference sequence). The CDR3 runs 12 residues. CDR3 coding DNA: TGTGCCAGCAGTCCTATTAATCAGCCCCAGCATTTT. This codes for CASSPINQPQHF.

This clonotype was picked up many times. V gene TRBV12-3 or TRBV12-4 combines with J gene TRBJ2-4; no definite D call. The CDR3 has 14 amino acids. The V end was cut by 8 bases, the J end by 5 bases, with 16 bases between. This CDR3 reads CASGRAPDENIQYF. As DNA, the CDR3 is TGTGCCAGCGGACGGGCCCCGGATGAAAACATTCAGTACTTC.

The gene calls are TRBV5-1 and TRBJ1-1; a weak D match, TRBD1 (6 bases). V lost 2 bases and J lost 1, with 12 bases in between. The germline V gene has CDR1 SGHRS and CDR2 YFSETQ. CDR3 size: 15 residues. CDR3 sequence (DNA): TGCGCCAGCAGCTTAAGTACAGGGCAGAACACTGAAGCTTTCTTT. Its translation: CASSLSTGQNTEAFF.

The chain carries TRBV11-2 and TRBJ2-5, with D perhaps matching TRBD2 (5 bases). Germline CDR1 reads SGHAT; CDR2 reads FQNNGV. The V end lost 1 base, the J end lost 5 bases, and 8 bases lay between the germline ends. CDR3 length: 13 amino acids. CDR3 in amino acids: CASSLVRRETQYF. CDR3 nucleotide sequence: TGTGCCAGCAGCTTAGTCAGGAGGGAGACCCAGTACTTC.

This clonotype has just a few counts. The chain combines TRBV30 with TRBJ2-7; 8 nucleotides match TRBD2. V gave up 0 bases and J gave up 2 bases; unmatched junction bases: 6. The germline V gene encodes CDR1 GTSNPN and CDR2 SVGIG (reference sequence). CDR3 length equals 15 residues. As DNA, the CDR3 is TGTGCCTGGAGTGTACTGAGCGGGGGTGCCTACGAGCAGTACTTC. Its protein product is CAWSVLSGGAYEQYF.

This chain links TRBV27 with TRBJ2-7; weak D call: TRBD1 (6 bases). Germline CDR1 MNHEY, CDR2 SMNVEV (reference sequence). The CDR3 consists of 16 residues. The germline V and J ends were trimmed by 5 bases and 2 bases, with 19 bases remaining between them. The CDR3 reads CASSILDRTPPYEQYF. DNA for the CDR3: TGTGCCAGCAGTATCTTAGACAGGACCCCCCCCTACGAGCAGTACTTC.

V is TRBV3-1 and J is TRBJ1-5; 7 positions match TRBD1. CDR1 LGHDT and CDR2 YNNKEL come from the germline V gene (reference sequence). J was trimmed by 1 base and V by 1 base; bases with no gene match: 7. The CDR3 runs 17 residues. CDR3 amino acids: CASSQAGGRGSNQPQHF. The DNA of the CDR3 is TGTGCCAGCAGCCAAGCGGGGGGCAGGGGGAGCAATCAGCCCCAGCATTTT. Looking up the rest from reference TRBV3-1 and TRBJ1-5 gives the full variable domain: DTAVSQTPKYLVTQMGNDKSIKCEQNLGHDTMYWYKQDSKKFLKIMFSYNNKELIINETVPNRFSPKSPDKAHLNLHINSLELGDSAVYFCASSQAGGRGSNQPQHFGDGTRLSIL.

The table lists this clonotype with a few counts. This chain links TRBV7-8 with TRBJ2-7; 11 bases map to TRBD2. CDR3 size: 15 residues. V lost 3 bases, J lost 6 bases, and 7 bases stayed unmatched. In germline, CDR1 is SGHVS, CDR2 FQNEAQ. The CDR3 bases are TGTGCCAGCAGCTTGTACACTAGCGGGGGTATCGAGCAGTACTTC. It specifies CASSLYTSGGIEQYF.

The chain employs TRBV29-1 and TRBJ2-5; 7 bases are a match to TRBD1. V shed 6 bases and J 3 bases; nucleotides not matched to a gene: 4. The germline V gene has CDR1 SQVTM and CDR2 ANQGSEA. This CDR3 spans 12 amino acids. Written as DNA, the CDR3 is TGCAGCGTATTCGACAGGGAAGAGACCCAGTACTTC. Translating gives CSVFDREETQYF.

The chain recombines TRBV12-3 or TRBV12-4 with TRBJ1-1; 8 bases match TRBD1. The V segment lost 4 bases and the J segment 3 bases; nucleotides outside the gene matches: 7. This CDR3 contains 15 residues. The chain's CDR3 is CASSSGQGWDTEAFF. In nucleotides, the CDR3 is TGTGCCAGCAGTTCAGGACAGGGATGGGACACTGAAGCTTTCTTT.

V gene TRBV28 combines with J gene TRBJ1-1; TRBD1 might be the D (6 bases). Per the germline V gene, CDR1 is MDHEN and CDR2 is SYDVKM. This CDR3 is 14 amino acids long. V gave up 10 bases and J gave up 3 bases, with 18 bases separating them. The chain's CDR3 is CAINVPDRDTEAFF. In nucleotides, the CDR3 is TGTGCCATTAACGTTCCGGACAGAGACACTGAAGCTTTCTTT. The full variable domain, its missing parts supplied by reference TRBV28 and TRBJ1-1, is DVKVTQSSRYLVKRTGEKVFLECVQDMDHENMFWYRQDPGLGLRLIYFSYDVKMKEKGDIPEGYSVSREKKERFSLILESASTNQTSMYLCAINVPDRDTEAFFGQGTRLTVV.

This clonotype has only a few counts. The chain has TRBV7-9 and TRBJ1-2; 7 nucleotides match TRBD1. The CDR3 extends over 14 amino acids. The junction had 6 bases not matched to a gene; V was cut back by 6 bases and J by 2 bases. Germline loops: CDR1 SEHNR, CDR2 FQNEAQ (reference sequence). The CDR3 reads CASSLGGGNYGYTF. CDR3 nucleotides: TGTGCCAGCAGTTTGGGAGGGGGCAACTATGGCTACACCTTC.

Only one count was recorded for this clonotype. The genes are TRBV29-1 and TRBJ2-7; TRBD2 matches at 9 bases. CDR3 length: 13 residues. Per germline, CDR1 SQVTM and CDR2 ANQGSEA. Trimming cost V 8 bases and J 3 bases; bases outside gene matches: 8. DNA of the CDR3: TGCAGCCTCGAGCGGGGGGTCTACTACGAGCAGTACTTC. Protein sequence: CSLERGVYYEQYF.

The V and J genes are TRBV9 and TRBJ2-1, with unresolved D. From germline, CDR1 is SGDLS and CDR2 YYNGEE. The CDR3 has 16 amino acids. V lost 4 bases and J 12 bases, leaving 26 bases between the germline ends. The CDR3 is CASSHDTDGFLRGQFF. The CDR3 DNA reads as TGTGCCAGCAGCCACGATACAGACGGTTTCTTGCGCGGGCAGTTCTTC.

Many counts were recorded for this clonotype. The V gene is TRBV4-1, the J gene TRBJ2-1; maybe TRBD2 (6 bases). This CDR3 is 15 amino acids long. Trimming removed 1 base at V and 5 bases at J, with 12 bases between. CDR1 is MGHRA, CDR2 YSYEKL, per germline. The CDR3 loop is CASSQVASENNEQFF. For the CDR3, the DNA is TGCGCCAGCAGCCAAGTCGCTAGCGAAAACAATGAGCAGTTCTTC.

Only one count was recorded for this clonotype. A much bigger clone sits one base away, suggesting this may be a read error. The chain combines TRBV4-2 with TRBJ2-5; D is possibly TRBD2 (6 bases). CDR1 LGHNA and CDR2 YNFKEQ come from the germline V gene. This CDR3 has 16 residues. The DNA for the CDR3 is TGTGCCGGCAGCCAAGAAACGGCGGGGACCTACAATGAGCAGTACTTC. It encodes CAGSQETAGTYNEQYF.

The chain uses TRBV6-5 and TRBJ1-2; a possible D gene is TRBD1 (6 bases). The CDR3 loop spans 14 amino acids. Looked up from germline, CDR1 is MNHEY and CDR2 is SVGAGI. V was shortened by 5 bases and J by 5 bases, with 15 bases between the two germline ends. CDR3: CASSQGPDLYGYTF. In DNA form, the CDR3 reads TGTGCCAGCAGTCAGGGGCCCGATCTTTATGGCTACACCTTC.

This clonotype was detected ten times or more. V usage is TRBV7-9 and J usage is TRBJ2-4; D is ambiguous. Trimming took off 3 bases at V and 5 bases at J, with 5 bases between the two ends. This CDR3 has 12 amino acids. Germline loops: CDR1 SEHNR, CDR2 FQNEAQ (reference sequence). The CDR3 coding sequence is TGTGCCAGCAGCTTTCACGAAAACATTCAGTACTTC. Protein sequence: CASSFHENIQYF.

The table lists this clonotype with many counts. V is TRBV29-1 and J is TRBJ1-2, with D hard to call. This CDR3 has 13 residues. V shed 4 bases and J shed 5 bases, with 14 bases lying between them. Germline values: CDR1 SQVTM, CDR2 ANQGSEA. CDR3 sequence: CSVVPPAVYGYTF. The CDR3 bases are TGCAGCGTTGTCCCCCCGGCAGTTTATGGCTACACCTTC.

The chain employs TRBV6-5 and TRBJ2-5, with a possible D match to TRBD1 (7 bases). The CDR3 covers 18 residues. In germline, CDR1 is MNHEY, CDR2 SVGAGI. Trimming pared 1 base from V and 5 bases from J, leaving 23 bases between. CDR3 bases: TGTGCCAGCAGTTACTACCCTCCATTCGGCAGGGGGGATGAGACCCAGTACTTC. This codes for CASSYYPPFGRGDETQYF.

This clonotype came up a few times. The V and J genes are TRBV15 and TRBJ1-4, with D tentatively TRBD1 (5 bases). The germline V gene encodes CDR1 LNHNV and CDR2 YYDKDF (reference sequence). This CDR3 has 14 amino acids. Trimming took off 1 base at V and 8 bases at J, with 11 bases between the two ends. The CDR3 region has the DNA TGTGCCACCAGCAGAGTTGGGGGGAGCGAAAAACTGTTTTTT. Amino acid sequence: CATSRVGGSEKLFF.

Details on this clonotype: Germline is not matched at one junction end, which may reflect a read error. The V gene is TRBV18, the J gene TRBJ2-1; 10 bases fit TRBD1. The CDR3 covers 14 residues. Germline assignment: CDR1 KGHSH and CDR2 LQKENI. The DNA of the CDR3 is TGTTCCAGCTCCCGGGACAGGGGTTCCAATGAGCAGTTCTTC. Encoded protein: CSSSRDRGSNEQFF.

V is TRBV28 and J is TRBJ1-1; D unresolved. Trimming took off 1 base at V and 1 base at J, with 7 bases between the two ends. CDR1 is MDHEN, CDR2 SYDVKM, per germline. This CDR3 contains 14 residues. The CDR3 sequence is CASSLFWGNTEAFF. The DNA for the CDR3 is TGTGCCAGCAGTTTATTTTGGGGGAACACTGAAGCTTTCTTT. Filled out from reference TRBV28 and TRBJ1-1, the complete variable domain reads DVKVTQSSRYLVKRTGEKVFLECVQDMDHENMFWYRQDPGLGLRLIYFSYDVKMKEKGDIPEGYSVSREKKERFSLILESASTNQTSMYLCASSLFWGNTEAFFGQGTRLTVV.

This sequence joins TRBV6-5 and TRBJ2-3; D uncertain. The V gene's germline CDR1 is MNHEY and CDR2 SVGAGI. V gave up 4 bases and J gave up 2 bases, with 10 bases separating them. CDR3 length: 14 amino acids. The CDR3, as DNA: TGTGCCAGCAGTTCTCCCTGGGCCACAGATACGCAGTATTTT. It specifies CASSSPWATDTQYF.

The J gene is TRBJ2-7, the V gene TRBV7-2; D remains ambiguous. CDR1 and CDR2 from the germline V gene are SGHTA and FQGNSA. The CDR3 consists of 14 residues. V was trimmed by 1 base and J by 7 bases, leaving 14 bases between them. Here the CDR3 reads CASSLVFRTQEQYF. CDR3 bases: TGTGCCAGCAGCTTAGTATTTCGGACCCAGGAGCAGTACTTC. Supplemented by reference TRBV7-2 and TRBJ2-7, the full variable domain reads GAGVSQSPSNKVTEKGKDVELRCDPISGHTALYWYRQSLGQGLEFLIYFQGNSAPDKSGLPSDRFSAERTGGSVSTLTIQRTQQEDSAVYLCASSLVFRTQEQYFGPGTRLTVT.

As for this clonotype: A read error may be the cause here, since a much bigger clone is one base away. The chain couples TRBV3-1 to TRBJ2-1; no clear D. This CDR3 is 13 amino acids long. The germline V and J ends were trimmed by 3 bases and 10 bases, with 13 bases remaining between them. In germline, CDR1 is LGHDT, CDR2 YNNKEL (reference sequence). CDR3 residues: CASSHPPAQEQFF. CDR3 DNA: TGTGCCAGCAGCCACCCACCGGCGCAGGAGCAGTTCTTC.

This clonotype showed up just once. The V gene is TRBV7-3, the J gene TRBJ2-7; 9 nucleotides agree with TRBD1. CDR1 is SGHTA and CDR2 is FQGTGA in the germline V gene. This CDR3 has 13 amino acids. After removal of 11 bases from V and 5 bases from J, the junction contained 10 bases not matched to a gene. The CDR3, as DNA: TGTGCCTCTAGTGGACAGGGGATCCACGAGCAGTACTTC. Its translation is CASSGQGIHEQYF.

The chain couples TRBV9 to TRBJ2-1; the D call may be TRBD1 or TRBD2 (5 bases each). Germline V gene data show CDR1 as SGDLS and CDR2 as YYNGEE. Trimming cost V 1 base and J 3 bases, with 14 bases left between them. The CDR3 spans 16 residues. The CDR3 sequence is CASSVSGGEFYNEQFF. CDR3 sequence (DNA): TGTGCCAGCAGCGTATCTGGGGGTGAATTCTACAATGAGCAGTTCTTC.

This rearrangement joins TRBV5-1 to TRBJ2-4; 7 bases map to TRBD1. Looked up from germline, CDR1 is SGHRS and CDR2 is YFSETQ. V lost 1 base to trimming and J lost 13 bases; unmatched junction nucleotides: 8. The CDR3 spans 13 residues. CDR3 in amino acids: CASSLTGDDGQYF. The CDR3 region has the DNA TGCGCCAGCAGCTTGACAGGGGACGACGGGCAGTACTTC.

This chain joins TRBV20-1 and TRBJ1-6; D unresolved. Germline CDR1 DFQATT, CDR2 SNEGSKA (reference sequence). The CDR3 runs to 14 residues. The V and J ends lost 8 bases and 3 bases respectively, with 14 bases between them. As DNA, the CDR3 is TGCAGTCCCGAGGCGGCGAGCTATAATTCACCCCTCCACTTT. This translates into CSPEAASYNSPLHF.

This clonotype has more than one count but fewer than ten. The chain combines TRBV19 with TRBJ1-5, with 8 bases fitting TRBD1. Germline V gene data show CDR1 as LNHDA and CDR2 as SQIVND (reference sequence). The CDR3 has 15 amino acids. V dropped 9 bases and J dropped 0; count of bases not matched to a gene: 7. CDR3 sequence reads: CASRGTGYSNQPQHF. Written as DNA, the CDR3 is TGTGCCAGCCGTGGGACAGGTTATAGCAATCAGCCCCAGCATTTT.